The 25 T cell receptor beta chains listed next were all sequenced from one sample in a study of blood T cells in healthy people across ages. Primed by a sample-barcoded 5' primer and a J-beta primer mix, a second PCR proceeded for roughly 6 to 12 cycles. TCRdb re-called the 5' RACE reads through MiXCR, storing one row per CDR3 protein. The sample includes around 990,000 distinct CDR3 sequences, around 27% of them seen just once. These records were also assigned to another study, of T cells of mothers and their children.

Sequencing was done on a sample of blood. Receptors were obtained from a girl aged 2 to 9 in good health.

The chain combines TRBV4-1 with TRBJ1-4, with a possible D match to TRBD1 (5 bases). V lost 3 bases to trimming and J lost 3 bases, with 14 bases between them. The CDR3 loop spans 16 amino acids. In germline, CDR1 is MGHRA, CDR2 YSYEKL. CDR3 coding DNA: TGCGCCAGCAGCCAGGTCCAAGGGGTAGCTAATGAAAAACTGTTTTTT. Translation: CASSQVQGVANEKLFF.

This clonotype showed up just a few times. The chain recombines TRBV27 with TRBJ2-5; 7 nucleotides line up with TRBD1. Trimming took 4 bases from V and 8 from J; bases not matched to a gene: 10. There are 14 residues in the CDR3. CDR1 is MNHEY, CDR2 SMNVEV, per germline (reference sequence). CDR3 sequence reads: CASSWGTALKTQYF. CDR3 DNA sequence: TGTGCCAGCAGTTGGGGGACAGCCTTAAAAACCCAGTACTTC.

In DNA form, the CDR3 reads TGTGCCAGCACCTCCGCGGGCACAGATACGCAGTATTTT. This encodes CASTSAGTDTQYF. The chain is built from TRBV28 and TRBJ2-3; D unclear. CDR3 length: 13 residues. Germline V gives CDR1 MDHEN, CDR2 SYDVKM. Trimming pared 7 bases from V and 1 base from J, leaving 9 bases between.

The V and J genes are TRBV9 and TRBJ1-1; 7 nucleotides match TRBD1. Germline assignment: CDR1 SGDLS and CDR2 YYNGEE. The CDR3 length is 14 residues. V lost 4 bases and J lost 5; bases outside the gene matches: 8. CDR3 protein: CASSSTTGPTEAFF. CDR3 coding DNA: TGTGCCAGCAGCTCGACGACAGGGCCTACTGAAGCTTTCTTT.

The chain employs TRBV29-1 and TRBJ2-7, with D unresolved. With the DNA end fitting TRBJ2-5 better, the J assignment may be wrong. The CDR3 covers 11 residues. Per germline, CDR1 SQVTM and CDR2 ANQGSEA. The CDR3 here is CSVDLQETQYF. In nucleotides, the CDR3 is TGCAGCGTTGACTTGCAAGAGACCCAGTACTTC.

The rearrangement links TRBV20-1 to TRBJ2-4; D is ambiguous. Germline-derived CDR1 and CDR2 are DFQATT and SNEGSKA (reference sequence). V shed 5 bases and J shed 8 bases, with 7 bases lying between them. The CDR3 loop spans 10 amino acids. The CDR3 DNA sequence: TGCAGTGCTTACCAGGACATTCAGTACTTC. Translated: CSAYQDIQYF.

This chain joins TRBV20-1 and TRBJ1-2; D gene unclear. The germline V gene has CDR1 DFQATT and CDR2 SNEGSKA (reference sequence). V lost 2 bases to trimming and J lost 5 bases, with 15 bases between them. The CDR3 runs 14 residues. The CDR3 loop is CSARPAREGYGYTF. The CDR3 nucleotides are TGCAGTGCTAGACCAGCCCGGGAAGGGTATGGCTACACCTTC.

The chain combines TRBV14 with TRBJ1-2; D call uncertain. Germline CDR1 reads SGHDN; CDR2 reads FVKESK. V lost 2 bases, J lost 5 bases, and 9 bases lay in between. This CDR3 region has 13 residues. The CDR3 region has the DNA TGTGCCAGCAGCCAATTAACGGGGTATGGCTACACCTTC. It is translated as CASSQLTGYGYTF.

The chain is built from TRBV6-2 or TRBV6-3 and TRBJ2-1; a possible D gene is TRBD2 (6 bases). The CDR3 has 13 amino acids. The V gene lost 5 bases and the J gene lost 6 bases, with 11 bases spanning the gap. From germline, CDR1 is MNHEY and CDR2 SVGEGT. The chain's CDR3 is CASSIGGINEQFF. The CDR3, as DNA: TGTGCCAGCAGTATCGGGGGTATCAATGAGCAGTTCTTC.

This clonotype was seen ten or more times. This chain joins TRBV7-3 and TRBJ2-5; the match to TRBD2 covers 7 bases. This CDR3 spans 13 amino acids. Trimming at V came to 3 bases and at J to 5 bases, leaving 3 bases not matched to a gene. Germline V CDR1 and CDR2: SGHTA, FQGTGA. CDR3 nucleotide sequence: TGTGCCAGCAGCTTTAGCGGGCGCGAGACCCAGTACTTC. Translation gives CASSFSGRETQYF. The variable domain in full, with the rest retrieved from reference TRBV7-3 and TRBJ2-5, is GAGVSQTPSNKVTEKGKYVELRCDPISGHTALYWYRQSLGQGPEFLIYFQGTGAADDSGLPNDRFFAVRPEGSVSTLKIQRTERGDSAVYLCASSFSGRETQYFGPGTRLLVL.

This clonotype has only a few counts. The gene calls are TRBV10-3 and TRBJ2-5, with TRBD1 matching 8 bases. The DNA end lines up better with TRBJ2-1; the J call may be wrong. The germline gives CDR1 ENHRY, CDR2 SYGVKD. CDR3 length equals 16 residues. The CDR3 is CAISESYRGAYNEQFF. DNA for the CDR3: TGTGCCATCAGTGAGTCATACAGGGGGGCTTACAATGAGCAGTTCTTC.

In this sample, this clonotype turned up a few times. This CDR3 is CSSYFDGQETQYF. Written as DNA, the CDR3 is TGCAGTTCATATTTTGACGGCCAAGAGACCCAGTACTTC. The chain links TRBV29-1 to TRBJ2-5; no definite D call. The germline V gene has CDR1 SQVTM and CDR2 ANQGSEA. This CDR3 comprises 13 residues.

The chain recombines TRBV7-2 with TRBJ1-6; D is perhaps TRBD1 (6 bases). Germline-derived CDR1 and CDR2 are SGHTA and FQGNSA. Trimming took 2 bases from V and 9 from J, leaving 8 bases between them. This CDR3 spans 13 amino acids. CDR3 residues: CASSLRQASPLHF. Here the CDR3 DNA reads TGTGCCAGCAGCTTAAGACAGGCTTCACCCCTCCACTTT.

The chain links TRBV7-9 to TRBJ2-1; 11 nucleotides align to TRBD2. V shed 5 bases, J shed 7 bases, and the junction held 10 bases outside the gene matches. The CDR3 covers 16 residues. Germline CDR1 SEHNR, CDR2 FQNEAQ (reference sequence). CDR3 in amino acids: CASSPTLAGGSNEQFF. The CDR3 DNA is TGTGCCAGCAGCCCTACCCTAGCGGGGGGTTCTAATGAGCAGTTCTTC.

The table lists this clonotype with a few counts. This chain joins TRBV4-2 and TRBJ2-7, with 8 bases fitting TRBD1. Losses at the gene ends were 2 bases for V and 5 bases for J; bases not matched to a gene: 11. The CDR3 covers 16 residues. Germline CDR1 and CDR2: LGHNA and YNFKEQ. The CDR3 sequence: CASSQHPGTGADEQYF. In nucleotides, the CDR3 is TGTGCCAGCAGCCAACACCCCGGGACAGGAGCCGACGAGCAGTACTTC.

This chain joins TRBV20-1 and TRBJ2-3, with a tentative D call TRBD2 (5 bases). The CDR3 covers 13 residues. Germline V gives CDR1 DFQATT, CDR2 SNEGSKA (reference sequence). The CDR3: CLVGESSLDTQYF. The CDR3 DNA reads TGCCTAGTCGGGGAGAGTAGTTTGGATACGCAGTATTTT.

In this sample, this clonotype turned up a few times. V and J are TRBV4-1 and TRBJ2-1; 11 positions agree with TRBD2. The germline gives CDR1 MGHRA, CDR2 YSYEKL. The CDR3 runs to 18 residues. Losses at the gene ends were 4 bases for V and 6 bases for J; bases not matched to a gene: 14. CDR3 nucleotide sequence: TGCGCCAGCAGCCCCGAAGGCTTACTCGGGACTAGCGGCAATGAGCAGTTCTTC. This encodes CASSPEGLLGTSGNEQFF.

The chain employs TRBV5-1 and TRBJ2-7; no reliable D call. CDR3 length equals 15 residues. Per the germline V gene, CDR1 is SGHRS and CDR2 is YFSETQ. With 4 bases removed from V and 7 bases from J, the gap between germline ends came to 21 bases. CDR3 region: CASSTLAPGKAEQYF. CDR3 in DNA: TGCGCCAGCAGCACCCTGGCCCCCGGAAAAGCAGAGCAGTACTTC.

This clonotype was detected only a few times. The chain has TRBV13 and TRBJ2-7; 7 bases fit TRBD2. With V trimmed by 0 bases and J by 3 bases, 11 bases remained unmatched. The germline gives CDR1 PRHDT, CDR2 FYEKMQ (reference sequence). CDR3 length equals 17 residues. The CDR3 coding sequence is TGTGCCAGCAGCTTAGGGTCTCGTAGCGGGCTGAACTACGAGCAGTACTTC. This sequence encodes CASSLGSRSGLNYEQYF.

V gene TRBV7-2 combines with J gene TRBJ2-3, with D possibly being TRBD2 (6 bases). V was cut by 0 bases and J by 2 bases, with 12 bases left in between. The CDR3 length is 16 residues. Germline values: CDR1 SGHTA, CDR2 FQGNSA. The CDR3 nucleotides read TGTGCCAGCAGCTTAGCTGGACTAACCTACACAGATACGCAGTATTTT. It encodes CASSLAGLTYTDTQYF.

This clonotype was recorded a few times. Its ends do not fully match the called genes, so a read error is possible. The J gene is TRBJ2-7, the V gene TRBV3-1; no clear D gene. The length of the CDR3 is 14 residues. Germline V gene data show CDR1 as LGHDT and CDR2 as YNNKEL (reference sequence). CDR3 loop: CASSLRHGPYERYF. CDR3 coding DNA: TGTGCCAGCAGCCTCCGGCACGGTCCCTACGAGCGGTACTTC.

This clonotype was seen many times. V gene TRBV7-2 combines with J gene TRBJ1-4, with 7 bases fitting TRBD1. Per germline, CDR1 SGHTA and CDR2 FQGNSA. The CDR3 sequence is 15 residues long. The V gene end was trimmed by 1 base and the J gene end by 4 bases; junction bases not matched to a gene: 3. DNA for the CDR3: TGTGCCAGCAGCTTAGGGGACAGAGATAATGAAAAACTGTTTTTT. Protein sequence: CASSLGDRDNEKLFF.

The gene calls are TRBV11-1 and TRBJ1-2; D is perhaps TRBD1 (5 bases). The CDR3 is 15 residues long. The V end was cut by 2 bases, the J end by 4 bases, with 14 bases between. The V gene's germline CDR1 is SGHAT and CDR2 FQDESV (reference sequence). The chain's CDR3 is CASSLTQVILYGYTF. Written as DNA, the CDR3 is TGTGCCAGCAGCTTAACACAGGTCATACTCTATGGCTACACCTTC.

The rearrangement links TRBV9 to TRBJ2-5, with D unresolved. With 5 bases removed from V and 0 bases from J, the gap between germline ends came to 8 bases. This CDR3 comprises 13 residues. Germline lookup yields CDR1 SGDLS and CDR2 YYNGEE. The CDR3 is CASSTPNQETQYF. For the CDR3, the DNA is TGTGCCAGCAGTACACCGAACCAAGAGACCCAGTACTTC.

V usage is TRBV20-1 and J usage is TRBJ1-4; D is perhaps TRBD1 (6 bases). Germline CDR1 DFQATT, CDR2 SNEGSKA (reference sequence). The V end was cut by 3 bases, the J end by 7 bases, with 12 bases between. The CDR3 covers 13 residues. CDR3 loop: CSASLGQSEKLFF. In nucleotides, the CDR3 is TGCAGTGCTAGCCTCGGACAGTCTGAAAAACTGTTTTTT.